This is a list of T cell receptor beta chains from one sample in a study of shared clonotypes between healthy human individuals. TCRdb's copy holds only in-frame clones and misses some; the assay was immunoSEQ multiplex PCR. The sample holds about 1 million clones, about 70% seen once. The sample comprised memory CD4+ T cells sorted from blood. The origin of the receptors is a man aged 18 to 30 in good health. Both conserved end residues are part of each CDR3. D genes are given only for firm matches. Size is stated for part of the rows, as once, few or many counts, or as a class when the clone is expanded.

NA	few	TRBJ1-1	TRBV18	TGTGCCAGCTCACCACCGGCTATGAACACTGAAGCTTTCTTT	CASSPPAMNTEAFF
NA	NA	TRBJ1-2	TRBV19	TGTGCCAGTAGTCTTCCGGGCCCGGGTTCCGGTGGCTACACCTTC	CASSLPGPGSGGYTF
TRBD1	NA	TRBJ1-1	TRBV6-6	TGTGCCAGCAGTACAGGGGGCTTGGGGAAAAGCACTGAAGCTTTCTTT	CASSTGGLGKSTEAFF
NA	few	TRBJ2-1	TRBV6-1	TGTGCCAGCAGTGCCGGACAGACCTACAATGAGCAGTTCTTC	CASSAGQTYNEQFF
NA	NA	TRBJ2-1	TRBV9	TGTGCCAGCAGCGGAATGGGTAGCTCCTACAATGAGCAGTTCTTC	CASSGMGSSYNEQFF
NA	NA	TRBJ2-2	TRBV2	TGTGCCAGCAGTGAACGGGGGTTCAACACCGGGGAGCTGTTTTTT	CASSERGFNTGELFF
NA	few	TRBJ1-1	TRBV11-2	TGTGCCAGCAGCCTACCCGAAAGGCTCACTGAAGCTTTCTTT	CASSLPERLTEAFF
TRBD2	NA	TRBJ2-5	TRBV9	TGTGCCAGCAGCGTAGAGGCCCTGGGAGGGGAGACCCAGTACTTC	CASSVEALGGETQYF
NA	NA	TRBJ2-7	TRBV9	TGTGCCAGCACCCCCGCCGACTACCCGTACGAGCAGTACTTC	CASTPADYPYEQYF
TRBD1	NA	TRBJ2-7	TRBV30	TGTGCAGGGGACAGGGGTTACGAGCAGTACTTC	CAGDRGYEQYF
NA	once	TRBJ2-3	TRBV5-4	TGTGCCAGCAGCTTGACAGGTCGCGGGGGCACAGATACGCAGTATTTT	CASSLTGRGGTDTQYF
NA	NA	TRBJ1-3	TRBV29-1	TGCAGCGTTGAATTGTCCACGGTCCTCTCTGGAAACACCATATATTTT	CSVELSTVLSGNTIYF
NA	NA	TRBJ1-6	TRBV13	TGTGCCAGCAGCAAGAGGGACAATAATTCACCCCTCCACTTT	CASSKRDNNSPLHF
TRBD1	few	TRBJ2-7	TRBV7-2	TGTGCCAGCAATGAAGGGACAGGCCCTTTTGATCACTCCTACGAGCAGTACTTC	CASNEGTGPFDHSYEQYF
NA	NA	TRBJ2-2	TRBV4-3	TGCGCCAGCAGCCAAGAGGGCGTAAACGGGGAGCTGTTTTTT	CASSQEGVNGELFF
TRBD2	NA	TRBJ2-5	TRBV4-1	TGCGCCAGCAGCCAGATGGGACTAGCGGGAGTGGAGACCCAGTACTTC	CASSQMGLAGVETQYF
NA	few	TRBJ1-1	TRBV6-6	TGTGCCAGCAGTAGCACGACAAGGACCACTGAAGCTTTCTTT	CASSSTTRTTEAFF
NA	NA	TRBJ2-7	TRBV28	TGTGCCAGTACTCAGGGCTACGAGCAGTACTTC	CASTQGYEQYF
NA	few	TRBJ2-1	TRBV11-2	TGTGCCAGCAGCTGGACCTCCGAGGGGCAGTTCTTC	CASSWTSEGQFF